This is a list of T cell receptor beta chains from one sample in a study of blood T cell repertoires in COVID-19. Generated by immunoSEQ multiplex PCR, the TCRdb table keeps only in-frame clones and is missing some. The sample lists 280,000 or so clones; around 86% were seen once. The material sequenced was peripheral blood. Receptors were obtained from a human donor in a cohort sampled during active COVID-19. Both conserved end residues are part of each CDR3. D genes are given only for firm matches. The size field is filled for only some rows; it gives once, few, many or a size class.

size,J,V,D,CDR3,DNA
.,TRBJ2-1,TRBV7-3,TRBD2,CASTPSGSSSYNEQFF,TGTGCCAGCACCCCTAGCGGGAGCAGCTCCTACAATGAGCAGTTCTTC
.,TRBJ1-2,TRBV18,TRBD1,CASSPSGTGVARNDGYTF,TGTGCCAGCTCACCTTCCGGGACAGGGGTCGCGAGGAATGATGGCTACACCTTC
once,TRBJ2-1,TRBV18,.,CASSLRLGSENNEQFF,TGTGCCAGCTCACTTCGGCTCGGGAGCGAGAACAATGAGCAGTTCTTC
.,TRBJ2-3,TRBV3-1/TRBV3-2,TRBD2,CASSPIAGGATDTQYF,TGTGCCAGCAGTCCGATAGCGGGAGGGGCCACAGATACGCAGTATTTT
.,TRBJ2-1,TRBV9,TRBD2,CASSGDLAGLYNEQFF,TGTGCCAGCAGCGGGGATCTAGCGGGGCTCTACAATGAGCAGTTCTTC
.,TRBJ2-1,TRBV5-1,TRBD1,CASSLVTGGQGNEQFF,TGCGCCAGCAGCTTAGTAACAGGGGGCCAGGGCAATGAGCAGTTCTTC
once,TRBJ2-3,TRBV7-2,TRBD2,CASSLMGLAGSTDTQYF,TGTGCCAGCAGCTTAATGGGGCTAGCGGGAAGCACAGATACGCAGTATTTT
.,TRBJ2-5,TRBV2,.,CASSEGVAKETQYF,TGTGCCAGCAGTGAAGGGGTAGCAAAAGAGACCCAGTACTTC
.,TRBJ2-2,TRBV24-1,TRBD1,CATSASPGQGSNTGELFF,TGTGCCACCAGTGCTTCGCCGGGACAGGGGTCGAACACCGGGGAGCTGTTTTTT
.,TRBJ2-1,TRBV30,TRBD2,CAWSDLAGVGSEQFF,TGTGCCTGGTCGGATTTAGCGGGAGTGGGTTCTGAGCAGTTCTTC
.,TRBJ2-5,TRBV27,.,CASGGRGSSWETQYF,TGTGCCAGCGGGGGTAGGGGGAGTTCATGGGAGACCCAGTACTTC
.,TRBJ1-1,TRBV6-5,TRBD1,CASSLGTGGRAFF,TGTGCCAGCAGCCTTGGGACAGGGGGGAGAGCTTTCTTT
few,TRBJ1-1,TRBV12-3/TRBV12-4,TRBD1,CASRPNRDSEAFF,TGTGCCAGCAGGCCAAACCGGGACAGTGAAGCTTTCTTT
.,TRBJ2-7,TRBV6-5,.,CASSYSFKGAPYEQYF,TGTGCCAGCAGTTACTCGTTTAAAGGGGCCCCTTACGAGCAGTACTTC
.,TRBJ2-7,TRBV24-1,TRBD2,CATRGGTSGKHEQYF,TGTGCCACCAGGGGGGGGACTAGCGGGAAACACGAGCAGTACTTC
.,TRBJ1-3,TRBV6-6,.,CASSYGSSGNTIYF,TGTGCCAGCAGTTACGGTAGCTCTGGAAACACCATATATTTT
few,TRBJ2-1,TRBV5-4,.,CASSLDSNEQFF,TGTGCCAGCAGCTTGGACTCCAATGAGCAGTTCTTC
.,TRBJ1-1,TRBV7-9,.,CASSSGLGNTEAFF,TGTGCCAGCAGCTCAGGTTTGGGGAACACTGAAGCTTTCTTT
.,TRBJ1-4,TRBV6-5,.,CASSPEGREEKLFF,TGTGCCAGCAGCCCGGAGGGGAGGGAGGAAAAACTGTTTTTT
.,TRBJ2-3,TRBV18,TRBD2,CASSTGLAGRYTQYF,TGTGCCAGCTCAACAGGACTAGCGGGAAGGTATACGCAGTATTTT
.,TRBJ2-7,TRBV6-5,TRBD2,CASRGGSGRNNEQYF,TGTGCCAGCAGAGGGGGGAGCGGGAGAAACAACGAGCAGTACTTC
once,TRBJ2-3,TRBV27,TRBD2,CASSSSPSGTQYF,TGTGCCAGCAGTTCCTCTCCTAGCGGTACGCAGTATTTT
.,TRBJ2-3,TRBV24-1,TRBD2,CATSVAGGPVNTQYF,TGTGCCACCAGTGTAGCGGGAGGGCCAGTAAATACGCAGTATTTT
.,TRBJ2-7,TRBV6-5,.,CATLDSFSYEQYF,TGTGCCACCCTTGACAGTTTCTCCTACGAGCAGTACTTC
.,TRBJ2-1,TRBV5-1,.,CASSLGALVDEQFF,TGCGCCAGCAGTTTGGGGGCACTAGTCGATGAGCAGTTCTTC
.,TRBJ2-2,TRBV27,TRBD1,CASSSPLRQGYTGELFF,TGTGCCAGCAGTTCCCCATTGCGACAGGGCTACACCGGGGAGCTGTTTTTT
.,TRBJ2-2,TRBV5-4,TRBD1,CASSSRTGPTGELFF,TGTGCCAGCAGCAGCCGGACAGGACCGACCGGGGAGCTGTTTTTT